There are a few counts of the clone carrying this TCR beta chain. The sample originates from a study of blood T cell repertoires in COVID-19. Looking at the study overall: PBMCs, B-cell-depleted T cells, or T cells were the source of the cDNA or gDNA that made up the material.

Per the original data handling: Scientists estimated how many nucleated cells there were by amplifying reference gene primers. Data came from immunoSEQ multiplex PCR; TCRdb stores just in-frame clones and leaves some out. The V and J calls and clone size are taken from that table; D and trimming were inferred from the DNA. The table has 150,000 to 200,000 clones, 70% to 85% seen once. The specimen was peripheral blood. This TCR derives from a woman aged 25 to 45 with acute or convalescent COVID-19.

CDR3 coding DNA: TGTGCCAGCTCACCTTACGCGGGAGGGCAGGTTGAGCAGTTCTTC. It codes for CASSPYAGGQVEQFF. The chain carries TRBV18 and TRBJ2-1; 9 nucleotides align to TRBD2. The germline V gene encodes CDR1 KGHSH and CDR2 LQKENI. Losses at the gene ends were 3 bases for V and 9 bases for J; bases not matched to a gene: 9. This CDR3 is built from 15 residues.